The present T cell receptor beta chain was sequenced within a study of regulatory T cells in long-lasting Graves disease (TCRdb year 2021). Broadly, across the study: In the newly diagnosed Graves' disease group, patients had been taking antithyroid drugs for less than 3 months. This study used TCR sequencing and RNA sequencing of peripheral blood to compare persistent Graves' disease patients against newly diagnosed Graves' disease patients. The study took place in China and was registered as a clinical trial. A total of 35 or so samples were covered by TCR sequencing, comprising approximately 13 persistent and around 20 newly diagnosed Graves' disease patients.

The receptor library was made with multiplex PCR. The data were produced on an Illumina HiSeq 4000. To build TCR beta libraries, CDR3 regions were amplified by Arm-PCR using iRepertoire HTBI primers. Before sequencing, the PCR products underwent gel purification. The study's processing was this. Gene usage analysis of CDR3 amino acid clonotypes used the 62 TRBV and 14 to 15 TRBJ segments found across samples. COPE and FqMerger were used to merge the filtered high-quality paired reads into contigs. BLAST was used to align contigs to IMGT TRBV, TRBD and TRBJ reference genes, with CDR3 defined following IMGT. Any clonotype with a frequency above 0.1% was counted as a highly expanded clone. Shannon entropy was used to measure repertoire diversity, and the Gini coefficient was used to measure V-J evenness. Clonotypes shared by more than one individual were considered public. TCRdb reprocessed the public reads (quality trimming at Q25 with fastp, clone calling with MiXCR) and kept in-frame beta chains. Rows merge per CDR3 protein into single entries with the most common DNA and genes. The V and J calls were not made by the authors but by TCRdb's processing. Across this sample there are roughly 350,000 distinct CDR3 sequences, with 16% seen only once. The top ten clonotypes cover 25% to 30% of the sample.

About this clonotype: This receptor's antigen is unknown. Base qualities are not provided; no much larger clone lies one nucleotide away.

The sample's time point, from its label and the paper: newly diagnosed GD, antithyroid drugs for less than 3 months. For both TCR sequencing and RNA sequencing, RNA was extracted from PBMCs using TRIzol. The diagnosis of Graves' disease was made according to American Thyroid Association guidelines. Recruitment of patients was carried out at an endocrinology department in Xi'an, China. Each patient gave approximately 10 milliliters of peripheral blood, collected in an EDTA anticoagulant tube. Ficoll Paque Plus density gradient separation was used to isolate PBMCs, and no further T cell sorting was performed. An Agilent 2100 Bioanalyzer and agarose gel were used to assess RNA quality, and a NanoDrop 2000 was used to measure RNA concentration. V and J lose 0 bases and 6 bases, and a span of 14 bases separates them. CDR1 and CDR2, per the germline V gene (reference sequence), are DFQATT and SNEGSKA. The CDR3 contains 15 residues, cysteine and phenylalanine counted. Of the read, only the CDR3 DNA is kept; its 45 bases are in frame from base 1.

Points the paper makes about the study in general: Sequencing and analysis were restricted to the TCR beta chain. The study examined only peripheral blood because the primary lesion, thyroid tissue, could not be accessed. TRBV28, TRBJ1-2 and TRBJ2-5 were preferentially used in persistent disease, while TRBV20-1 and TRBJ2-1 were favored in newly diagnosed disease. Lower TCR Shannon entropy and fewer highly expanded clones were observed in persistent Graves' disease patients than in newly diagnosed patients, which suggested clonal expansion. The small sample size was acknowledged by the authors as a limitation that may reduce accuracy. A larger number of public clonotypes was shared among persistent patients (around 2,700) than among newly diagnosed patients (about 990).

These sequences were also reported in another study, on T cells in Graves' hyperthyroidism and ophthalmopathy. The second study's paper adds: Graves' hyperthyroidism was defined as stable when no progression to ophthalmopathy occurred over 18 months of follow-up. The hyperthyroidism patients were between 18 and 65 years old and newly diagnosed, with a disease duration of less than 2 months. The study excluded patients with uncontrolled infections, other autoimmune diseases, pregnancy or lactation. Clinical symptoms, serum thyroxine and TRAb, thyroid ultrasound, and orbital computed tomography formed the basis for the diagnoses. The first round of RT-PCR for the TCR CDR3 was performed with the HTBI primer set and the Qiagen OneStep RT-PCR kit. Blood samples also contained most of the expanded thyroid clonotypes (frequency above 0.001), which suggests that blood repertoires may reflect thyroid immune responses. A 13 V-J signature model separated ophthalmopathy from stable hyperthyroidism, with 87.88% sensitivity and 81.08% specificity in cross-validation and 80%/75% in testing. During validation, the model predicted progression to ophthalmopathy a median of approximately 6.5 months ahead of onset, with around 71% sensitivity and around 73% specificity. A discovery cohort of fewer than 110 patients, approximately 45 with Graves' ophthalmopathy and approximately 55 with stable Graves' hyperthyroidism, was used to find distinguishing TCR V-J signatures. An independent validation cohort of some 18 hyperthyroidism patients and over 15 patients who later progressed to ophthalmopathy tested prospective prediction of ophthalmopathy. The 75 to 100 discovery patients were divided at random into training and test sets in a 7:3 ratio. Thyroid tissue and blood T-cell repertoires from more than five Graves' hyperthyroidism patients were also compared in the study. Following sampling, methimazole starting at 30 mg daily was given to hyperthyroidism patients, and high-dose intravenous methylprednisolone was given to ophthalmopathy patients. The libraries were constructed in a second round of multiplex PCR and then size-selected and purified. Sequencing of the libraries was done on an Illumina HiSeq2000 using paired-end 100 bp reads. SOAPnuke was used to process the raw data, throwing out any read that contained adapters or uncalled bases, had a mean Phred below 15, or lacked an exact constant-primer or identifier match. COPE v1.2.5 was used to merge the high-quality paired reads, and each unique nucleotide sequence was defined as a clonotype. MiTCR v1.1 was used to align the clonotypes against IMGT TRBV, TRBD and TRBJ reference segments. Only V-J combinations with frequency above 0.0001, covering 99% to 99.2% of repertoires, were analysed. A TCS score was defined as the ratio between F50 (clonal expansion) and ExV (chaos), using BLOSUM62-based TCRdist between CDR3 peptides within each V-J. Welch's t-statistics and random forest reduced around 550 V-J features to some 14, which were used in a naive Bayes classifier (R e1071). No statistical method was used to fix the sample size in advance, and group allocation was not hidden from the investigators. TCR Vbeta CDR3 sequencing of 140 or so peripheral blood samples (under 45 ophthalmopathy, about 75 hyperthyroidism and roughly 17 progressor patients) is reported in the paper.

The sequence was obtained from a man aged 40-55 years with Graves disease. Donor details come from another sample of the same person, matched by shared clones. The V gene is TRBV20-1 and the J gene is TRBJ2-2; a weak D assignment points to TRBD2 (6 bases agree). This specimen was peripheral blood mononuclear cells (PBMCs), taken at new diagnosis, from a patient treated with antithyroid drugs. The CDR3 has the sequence CSARDAGRDSGELFF. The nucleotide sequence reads TGCAGTGCTAGAGATGCGGGCAGGGACTCCGGGGAGCTGTTTTTT.